This T cell receptor (beta chain) was recorded in a study of a mutant IDH1 vaccine in newly diagnosed glioma. The wider study: There were approximately 62% males and 37.5% females among treated patients, whose mean age was 40.4 years. Previous care, which was radiotherapy, temozolomide, or both, most often involved both.

Time point of the sample: week 11, during vaccination. Vaccination used 300 ug of mutant IDH1 20-mer peptide per dose, with topical imiquimod. Notes on this clone: Its target is not known.

The CDR3 is 15 residues long. Between the trimmed V and J ends, which lost 10 bases and 0 bases, there was a span of 19 bases. Looked up from germline, CDR1 is WNHNN and CDR2 is SYGVQD (reference sequence). Produced via immunoSEQ multiplex PCR; TCRdb's table is partial and in-frame only. The repertoire includes 30,000 to 35,000 clones, about 90% of them detected once, and less than 25% sits in the top ten. The sample here was PBMCs, taken from a glioma patient whose treatment included an IDH1 peptide vaccine. The chain links TRBV10-1 to TRBJ2-7, with a weak D call TRBD2 (6 bases). This sequence originates from a man aged 18 to 30 with glioma. The CDR3 DNA reads TGCGCCAACATCCGCCGGGGGTGGAGCTCCTACGAGCAGTACTTC. Protein: CANIRRGWSSYEQYF.